One sample yielded the 23 T cell receptor beta chains listed below, sequenced in a study of regulatory T cells in long-lasting Graves disease. Time point meaning: newly diagnosed GD, antithyroid drugs for less than 3 months. RNA from PBMCs was the source of the TCR library. Through Arm-PCR of CDR3 regions and iRepertoire HTBI primers, TCR beta libraries were built. TCRdb re-derived calls from the multiplex PCR reads in MiXCR, one entry per CDR3 protein. The sample contains some 370,000 distinct CDR3 sequences, around 11% of which appear only once. This sample also belongs to another study, concerning T cells in Graves' hyperthyroidism and ophthalmopathy.

The sequences come from peripheral blood mononuclear cells (PBMCs), collected at new diagnosis, from a patient treated with antithyroid drugs. The source of these receptors is a woman in her late teens or twenties with Graves disease.

The gene calls are TRBV20-1 and TRBJ2-2, with a weak D call TRBD1 (5 bases). CDR1 and CDR2 from the germline V gene are DFQATT and SNEGSKA (reference sequence). The CDR3 spans 13 residues. The CDR3 DNA reads as TGCCGTGGTCAGGCCCGGACATCTGGGGAGCTGTTTTTT. Encoded protein: CRGQARTSGELFF.

This clonotype came up many times. The genes are TRBV5-1 and TRBJ2-3; the match to TRBD1 covers 11 bases. The CDR3 is made up of 20 amino acids. Trimming at V came to 0 bases and at J to 1 base, leaving 13 bases not matched to a gene. From germline, CDR1 is SGHRS and CDR2 YFSETQ. The CDR3 sequence: CASSLEGTGGFRGGTDTQYF. In nucleotides, the CDR3 is TGCGCCAGCAGCTTGGAAGGGACAGGGGGGTTTAGAGGAGGCACAGATACGCAGTATTTT.

About this clonotype: Since a much larger clone is just one base distant, this may be a read error. The chain carries TRBV12-3 or TRBV12-4 and TRBJ2-2; D ambiguous. V lost 1 base and J 5 bases, leaving 8 bases between the germline ends. The CDR3 is 14 residues long. The CDR3 DNA reads TGTGCCAGCAGTTTAGGACGGCATACCGGGGAGCTGTTTTTT. Translated: CASSLGRHTGELFF.

This clonotype was recorded a few times. The DNA of the CDR3 is TGTGCCAGCAGCTCTCTCTCTTCAGCCGGGGGACACACAGATACGCAGTATTTT. Amino acid sequence: CASSSLSSAGGHTDTQYF. The chain couples TRBV7-3 to TRBJ2-3; D assignment may be TRBD1 or TRBD2 (6 bases each). In germline, CDR1 is SGHTA, CDR2 FQGTGA. The CDR3 extends over 18 amino acids. Trimming left V 4 bases short and J 2 bases short, with 22 bases between.

The sample holds a few counts of this clonotype. This chain links TRBV9 with TRBJ2-1; D is undetermined. CDR1 SGDLS and CDR2 YYNGEE come from the germline V gene. CDR3 length: 24 amino acids. Trimming stripped 2 bases from V and 4 bases from J, with 40 bases between. CDR3 bases: TGTGCCAGCAGCGTCCCCTCGGCAGTTCCTCTGGACGAGACTGCCCCCTCTTTTTACAATGAGCAGTTCTTC. Encoded protein: CASSVPSAVPLDETAPSFYNEQFF.

In regard to this clonotype: A far larger clone lies a single base away; this is likely a read error. This sequence joins TRBV28 and TRBJ2-7; 9 bases match TRBD2. This CDR3 spans 16 amino acids. J was trimmed by 7 bases and V by 4 bases; bases with no gene match: 14. Looked up from germline, CDR1 is MDHEN and CDR2 is SYDVKM. Written as DNA, the CDR3 is TGTGCCAGCAGTTCCCCTGCGGGAGGGAACTACAATGAGCAGTACTTC. Its translation is CASSSPAGGNYNEQYF.

This clonotype has ten or more counts. V gene TRBV28 combines with J gene TRBJ2-5; possible D gene TRBD2, 5 bases. This CDR3 comprises 14 residues. The V end lost 3 bases, the J end lost 2 bases, and 10 bases lay between the germline ends. Germline V gene lookup returns CDR1 MDHEN and CDR2 SYDVKM. The CDR3 region has the DNA TGTGCCAGCAGTTTGGGCCAGCGGCAAGAGACCCAGTACTTC. It codes for CASSLGQRQETQYF.

Notes on this clonotype: Given a much more abundant clone one base away, this may be a read error. The chain recombines TRBV7-2 with TRBJ2-1, with D tentatively TRBD2 (6 bases). The CDR3 is made up of 17 amino acids. Germline loops: CDR1 SGHTA, CDR2 FQGNSA. The CDR3 DNA follows: TGTGCCAGCAGCCCAGGGACTGCAAGAAGCGGCCCCAATGAGCAGTCCTTC. This encodes CASSPGTARSGPNEQSF.

About this clonotype itself: The CDR3 ends on some other residue instead of the conserved phenylalanine or tryptophan, so this is likely a read error. The chain uses TRBV10-3 and TRBJ2-3; 10 nucleotides agree with TRBD2. The junction had 11 bases not matched to a gene; V was cut back by 3 bases and J by 5 bases. CDR1 is ENHRY, CDR2 SYGVKD, per germline. The CDR3 contains 17 residues. The CDR3 loop is CAISDGRKREGEDTQYS. The CDR3 region has the DNA TGTGCCATCAGTGATGGTAGGAAGCGGGAGGGCGAAGATACGCAGTATTCT.

This clonotype showed up just a few times. The rearrangement links TRBV25-1 to TRBJ2-1; D is perhaps TRBD1 or TRBD2 (5 bases each). CDR1 MGHDK and CDR2 SYGVNS come from the germline V gene. The V end lost 9 bases, the J end lost 8 bases, and 44 bases lay between the germline ends. The CDR3 runs 22 residues. The CDR3 is CARGLSRGVRRDRPSPNDEQFF. Written as DNA, the CDR3 is TGTGCCAGGGGCCTTTCAAGGGGCGTACGTCGGGACCGCCCAAGCCCAAACGATGAGCAGTTCTTC. Complete variable domain (other parts from reference TRBV25-1 and TRBJ2-1): EADIYQTPRYLVIGTGKKITLECSQTMGHDKMYWYQQDPGMELHLIHYSYGVNSTEKGDLSSESTVSRIRTEHFPLTLESARPSHTSQYLCARGLSRGVRRDRPSPNDEQFFGPGTRLTVL.

In its sample, this clonotype was seen a few times. Germline and junction disagree at one end, which may indicate a read error. This chain connects TRBV2 to TRBJ2-2, with TRBD1 matching 10 bases. CDR3 length equals 20 residues. CDR1 and CDR2 from the germline V gene are SNHLY and FYNNEI. The CDR3 reads CASSFAGTGESATNTEELFF. DNA of the CDR3: TGTGCCAGCTCGTTCGCCGGGACAGGGGAGTCGGCGACGAACACCGAGGAGCTGTTTTTT.

There are many counts of this clonotype. The genes are TRBV5-1 and TRBJ2-3; D is unclear. This CDR3 has 15 residues. V was pared by 0 bases and J by 11 bases, with 19 bases between. The germline V gene encodes CDR1 SGHRS and CDR2 YFSETQ. The chain's CDR3 is CASSLEDSARIGQYF. The CDR3 DNA follows: TGCGCCAGCAGCTTGGAGGATTCCGCTCGGATCGGGCAGTATTTT.

The chain has TRBV3-1 and TRBJ1-6; no definite D call. The CDR3 is 15 amino acids. Trimming stripped 0 bases from V and 14 bases from J, with 17 bases between. Germline loops: CDR1 LGHDT, CDR2 YNNKEL (reference sequence). The CDR3 DNA reads TGTGCCAGCAGCCAAGAGTTGGCAGGCGGTTTCACCCTCCACTTT. Amino acids: CASSQELAGGFTLHF. Looking up the rest from reference TRBV3-1 and TRBJ1-6 gives the full variable domain: DTAVSQTPKYLVTQMGNDKSIKCEQNLGHDTMYWYKQDSKKFLKIMFSYNNKELIINETVPNRFSPKSPDKAHLNLHINSLELGDSAVYFCASSQELAGGFTLHFGNGTRLTVT.

This clonotype was seen many times. The chain carries TRBV20-1 and TRBJ2-5; 11 bases are a match to TRBD2. The V gene end was trimmed by 0 bases and the J gene end by 5 bases; junction bases not matched to a gene: 8. The CDR3 length is 16 residues. Germline-derived CDR1 and CDR2 are DFQATT and SNEGSKA (reference sequence). CDR3 region: CSARDQSSGGKETQYF. CDR3 nucleotides: TGCAGTGCTAGAGATCAGTCTAGCGGGGGGAAGGAGACCCAGTACTTC.

This chain uses TRBV25-1 with TRBJ1-2; 7 bases agree with TRBD1. The CDR3 totals 15 residues. V was pared by 4 bases and J by 10 bases, with 15 bases of the junction left unmatched. Germline V gene lookup returns CDR1 MGHDK and CDR2 SYGVNS. The CDR3 loop is CASSGYGTAAPLYTF. The CDR3 bases are TGTGCCAGCAGTGGATACGGGACAGCGGCCCCCCTCTACACCTTC.

There are many counts of this clonotype. The V call is TRBV7-2, the J call TRBJ2-3; no definite D call. V was trimmed by 3 bases and J by 1 base, leaving 8 bases between them. CDR3 length: 14 residues. CDR1 is SGHTA and CDR2 is FQGNSA in the germline V gene. This CDR3 reads CASSLISGTDTQYF. In DNA, the CDR3 is TGTGCCAGCAGCTTGATCTCTGGCACAGATACGCAGTATTTT.

This clonotype was seen many times. The chain combines TRBV7-9 with TRBJ2-7; 7 bases align to TRBD2. The CDR3 covers 18 residues. Germline values: CDR1 SEHNR, CDR2 FQNEAQ (reference sequence). V dropped 1 base and J dropped 0; count of bases not matched to a gene: 12. This CDR3 is CASSLVIVVRGVSYEQYF. The CDR3 region has the DNA TGTGCCAGCAGCTTAGTAATTGTCGTCCGGGGGGTCTCCTACGAGCAGTACTTC.

This clonotype was seen repeatedly, ten times or more. This chain connects TRBV4-3 to TRBJ2-7; D gene ambiguous. The V end lost 4 bases, the J end lost 2 bases, and 15 bases lay between the germline ends. The CDR3 sequence is 15 residues long. CDR1 and CDR2 from the germline V gene are LGHNA and YSLEER. The CDR3 loop is CASSRSRVIPYEQYV. CDR3 nucleotides: TGCGCCAGCAGCCGCTCACGCGTCATCCCCTACGAGCAGTACGTC.

This clonotype was recorded a few times. Its ends do not fully match the called genes, so a read error is possible. The chain uses TRBV11-3 and TRBJ2-7, with 8 bases lining up with TRBD1. From germline, CDR1 is SGHNT and CDR2 YENEEA. CDR3 length equals 13 residues. The CDR3 reads CASSPGGLYDQYF. In DNA, the CDR3 is TGTGCCAGCAGTCCAGGGGGCTTGTACGACCAGTACTTC. The whole variable domain, remainder taken from reference TRBV11-3 and TRBJ2-7, is EAGVVQSPRYKIIEKKQPVAFWCNPISGHNTLYWYLQNLGQGPELLIRYENEEAVDDSQLPKDRFSAERLKGVDSTLKIQPAELGDSAVYLCASSPGGLYDQYFGPGTRLTVT.

This clonotype was found many times. The chain recombines TRBV30 with TRBJ2-7; maybe TRBD2 (6 bases). V was clipped by 3 bases and J by 2 bases, with 8 bases between them. This CDR3 contains 12 residues. In germline, CDR1 is GTSNPN, CDR2 SVGIG (reference sequence). CDR3 nucleotides: TGTGCCTGGAGCGGGGGACCCTACGAGCAGTACTTC. This encodes CAWSGGPYEQYF.

This clonotype was seen many times. The chain employs TRBV6-2 or TRBV6-3 and TRBJ2-1; D gene ambiguous. CDR1 is MNHEY, CDR2 SVGEGT, per germline. Trimming shortened V by 5 bases and J by 8 bases, and 22 bases separated the two germline ends. The CDR3 is 16 amino acids. As DNA, the CDR3 is TGTGCCAGCAGTCAACTCTGGGCCAACCCTACGCATGAGCAGTTCTTC. This translates into CASSQLWANPTHEQFF.

This clonotype has ten or more counts. The chain links TRBV6-1 to TRBJ1-5, with no clear D. CDR1 and CDR2 from the germline V gene are MNHNS and SASEGT. The V end lost 7 bases, the J end lost 5 bases, and 15 bases lay between the germline ends. The CDR3 covers 14 residues. DNA for the CDR3: TGTGCCAGCACGGATTCTCGGACCGATCAGCCCCAGCATTTT. This sequence encodes CASTDSRTDQPQHF.

The chain uses TRBV14 and TRBJ1-1; TRBD1 matches 8 bases. Germline V lookup: CDR1 SGHDN, CDR2 FVKESK. The CDR3 is 16 amino acids. V lost 2 bases to trimming and J lost 7 bases; unmatched junction nucleotides: 12. The CDR3 sequence is CASSQWQGAASFEAFF. Written as DNA, the CDR3 is TGTGCCAGCAGCCAATGGCAGGGGGCTGCGAGTTTTGAAGCTTTCTTT.